The TCR beta chain under discussion was sequenced for a study of blood T cell repertoires in COVID-19. Study at large: Sources were T cells, B-cell-depleted T cells, or PBMCs; the material itself was cDNA or gDNA.

Only one count was recorded for this clone. The table came from immunoSEQ multiplex PCR; TCRdb's copy has only in-frame clones and leaves some out. The table includes about 250,000 clones, approximately 86% detected once. Germline loops: CDR1 SQVTM, CDR2 ANQGSEA. V gave up 6 bases and J gave up 1 base, with 15 bases separating them. CDR3 length: 14 residues. The gene calls are TRBV29-1 and TRBJ2-5; D is undetermined. This TCR was sampled from a woman of 80 years or more with active or convalescent COVID-19. Sequenced input: peripheral blood. The CDR3 loop reads CSVEPGDSQETQYF. As DNA, the CDR3 is TGCAGCGTCGAGCCCGGAGACTCCCAAGAGACCCAGTACTTC.